The sample holds many counts of the clone carrying this TCR beta chain. Its antigen is not known. Uncontrolled infection, other autoimmune disease, pregnancy or lactation excluded patients. The sample of blood was obtained at first hyperthyroidism diagnosis (before any ophthalmopathy symptoms). The source of the sample is a study of T cells in Graves' hyperthyroidism and ophthalmopathy. Whole-study context: At initial diagnosis, before any treatment had begun, peripheral blood was obtained. Study results and limitations: Also found in blood were most expanded thyroid clonotypes above 0.001.

The source material, RNA transcripts, was used to amplify TCR beta CDR3 regions. Initially, a first-round RT-PCR of the TCR CDR3 employed the HTBI primer set. In TCRdb, the multiplex PCR reads were re-called with MiXCR into one record per CDR3 protein. The sample has approximately 400,000 distinct CDR3 sequences; around a sixth are singletons. The V gene lost 1 base and the J gene lost 3 bases, with 10 bases spanning the gap. CDR3 size: 15 residues. The germline V gene has CDR1 SGHAT and CDR2 FQNNGV. The source is a woman younger than 30 with Graves' hyperthyroidism that later progressed to Graves' ophthalmopathy. The chain links TRBV11-2 to TRBJ2-1, with unresolved D. Material: blood. The CDR3 bases are TGTGCCAGCAGCTTAGTTTTCCAGAGCTACAATGAGCAGTTCTTC. As protein: CASSLVFQSYNEQFF.